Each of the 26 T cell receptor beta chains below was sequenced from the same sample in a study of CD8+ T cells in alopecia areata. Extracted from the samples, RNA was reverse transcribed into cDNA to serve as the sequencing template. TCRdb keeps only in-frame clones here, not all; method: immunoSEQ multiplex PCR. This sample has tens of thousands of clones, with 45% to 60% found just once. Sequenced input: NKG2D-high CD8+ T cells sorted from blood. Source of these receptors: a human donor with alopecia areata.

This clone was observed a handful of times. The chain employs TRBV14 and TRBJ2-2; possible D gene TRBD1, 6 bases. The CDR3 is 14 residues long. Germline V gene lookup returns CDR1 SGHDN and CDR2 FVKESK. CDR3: CATTPTGPTGELFF. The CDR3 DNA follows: TGTGCGACTACTCCGACAGGACCCACCGGGGAGCTGTTTTTT.

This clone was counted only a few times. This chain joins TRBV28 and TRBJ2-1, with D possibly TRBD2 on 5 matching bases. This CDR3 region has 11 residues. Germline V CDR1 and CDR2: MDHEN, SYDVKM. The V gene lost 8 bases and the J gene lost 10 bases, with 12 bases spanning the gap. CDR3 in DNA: TGTGCCAGCTCATCTACGGGGGAGCAGTTCTTC. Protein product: CASSSTGEQFF. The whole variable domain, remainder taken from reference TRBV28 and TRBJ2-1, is DVKVTQSSRYLVKRTGEKVFLECVQDMDHENMFWYRQDPGLGLRLIYFSYDVKMKEKGDIPEGYSVSREKKERFSLILESASTNQTSMYLCASSSTGEQFFGPGTRLTVL.

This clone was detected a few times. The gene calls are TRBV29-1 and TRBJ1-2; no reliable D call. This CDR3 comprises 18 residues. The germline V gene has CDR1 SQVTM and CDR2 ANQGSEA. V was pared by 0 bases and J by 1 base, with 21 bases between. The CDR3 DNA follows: TGCAGCGTTGAAGACTTCCCCACTAAGACGGGCGTTAACTATGGCTACACCTTC. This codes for CSVEDFPTKTGVNYGYTF.

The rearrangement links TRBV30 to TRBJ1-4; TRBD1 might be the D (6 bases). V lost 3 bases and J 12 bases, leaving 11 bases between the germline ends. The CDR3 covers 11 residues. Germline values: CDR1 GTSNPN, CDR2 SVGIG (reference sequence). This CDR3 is CAWREGGQLFF. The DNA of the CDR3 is TGTGCCTGGAGGGAAGGGGGGCAACTGTTTTTT.

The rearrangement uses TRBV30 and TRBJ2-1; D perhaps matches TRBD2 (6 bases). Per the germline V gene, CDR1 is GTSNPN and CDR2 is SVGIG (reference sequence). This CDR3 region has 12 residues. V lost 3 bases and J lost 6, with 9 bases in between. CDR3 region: CAWSPGANEQFF. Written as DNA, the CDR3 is TGTGCCTGGAGCCCGGGAGCCAATGAGCAGTTCTTC.

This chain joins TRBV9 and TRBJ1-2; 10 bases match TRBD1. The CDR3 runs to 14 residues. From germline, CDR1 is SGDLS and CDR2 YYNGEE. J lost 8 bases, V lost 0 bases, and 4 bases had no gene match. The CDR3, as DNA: TGTGCCAGCAGCGTAGCCGGGGACAGGGGAGGCTACACCTTC. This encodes CASSVAGDRGGYTF.

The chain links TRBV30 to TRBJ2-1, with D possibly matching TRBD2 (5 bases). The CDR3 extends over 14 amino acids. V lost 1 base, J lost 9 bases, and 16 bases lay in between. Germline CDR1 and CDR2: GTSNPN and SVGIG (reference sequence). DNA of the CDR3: TGTGCCTGGAGTGGTGTGGGAGCGCTCTCTGAGCAGTTCTTC. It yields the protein CAWSGVGALSEQFF. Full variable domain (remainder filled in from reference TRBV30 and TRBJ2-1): SQTIHQWPATLVQPVGSPLSLECTVEGTSNPNLYWYRQAAGRGLQLLFYSVGIGQISSEVPQNLSASRPQDRQFILSSKKLLLSDSGFYLCAWSGVGALSEQFFGPGTRLTVL.

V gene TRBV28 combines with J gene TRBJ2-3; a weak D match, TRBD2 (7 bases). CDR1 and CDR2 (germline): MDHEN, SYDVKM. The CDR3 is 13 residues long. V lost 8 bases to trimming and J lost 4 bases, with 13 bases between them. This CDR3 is CASARGGPDTQYF. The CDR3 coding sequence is TGTGCCAGCGCGAGGGGGGGCCCAGATACGCAGTATTTT.

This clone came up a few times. The DNA for the CDR3 is TGTGCCAGCAGCCAAGATTGGGGGAAGGCCACTGAAGCTTTCTTT. Its protein product is CASSQDWGKATEAFF. The chain is built from TRBV14 and TRBJ1-1, with D perhaps TRBD1 (5 bases). CDR1 SGHDN and CDR2 FVKESK come from the germline V gene. Trimming shortened V by 0 bases and J by 4 bases, and 12 bases separated the two germline ends. The CDR3 covers 15 residues.

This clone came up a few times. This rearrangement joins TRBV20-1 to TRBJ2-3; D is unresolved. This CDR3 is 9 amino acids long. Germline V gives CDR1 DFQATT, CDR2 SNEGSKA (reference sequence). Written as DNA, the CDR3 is TGCAGGCCGGCAGATACGCAGTATTTT. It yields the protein CRPADTQYF.

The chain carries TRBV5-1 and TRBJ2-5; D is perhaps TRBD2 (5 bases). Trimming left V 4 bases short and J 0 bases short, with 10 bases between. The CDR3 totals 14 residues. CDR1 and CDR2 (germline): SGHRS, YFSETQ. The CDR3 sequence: CASSDDYNQETQYF. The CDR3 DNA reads TGCGCCAGCAGCGACGACTACAACCAAGAGACCCAGTACTTC.

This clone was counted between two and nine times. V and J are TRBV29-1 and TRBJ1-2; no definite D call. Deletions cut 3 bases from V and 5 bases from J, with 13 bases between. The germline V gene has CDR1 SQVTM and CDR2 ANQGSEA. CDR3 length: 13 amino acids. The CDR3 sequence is CSVDPIDGYGYTF. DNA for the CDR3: TGCAGCGTTGACCCAATCGACGGGTATGGCTACACCTTC.

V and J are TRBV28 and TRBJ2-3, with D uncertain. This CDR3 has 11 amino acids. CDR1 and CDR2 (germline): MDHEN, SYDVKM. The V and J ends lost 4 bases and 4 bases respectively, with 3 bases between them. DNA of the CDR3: TGTGCCAGCAGTTCACCAGATACGCAGTATTTT. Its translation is CASSSPDTQYF.

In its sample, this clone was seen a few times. CDR3 DNA sequence: TGTGCCAGCTCAGCGGGGGGTCACAATGAGCAGTTCTTC. This codes for CASSAGGHNEQFF. The rearrangement uses TRBV27 and TRBJ2-1, with 9 bases aligning to TRBD2. This CDR3 has 13 residues. The ends lost 8 bases at V and 5 bases at J; junction bases unmatched: 4. Germline V gene sequence: CDR1 MNHEY, CDR2 SMNVEV (reference sequence).

CDR3 sequence: CASSSGVNYGYTF. In nucleotides, the CDR3 is TGTGCCAGCAGTTCCGGGGTGAACTATGGCTACACCTTC. The rearrangement joins TRBV27 to TRBJ1-2; D is unresolved. This CDR3 spans 13 amino acids. Germline CDR1 MNHEY, CDR2 SMNVEV (reference sequence). Trimming stripped 4 bases from V and 2 bases from J, with 8 bases between.

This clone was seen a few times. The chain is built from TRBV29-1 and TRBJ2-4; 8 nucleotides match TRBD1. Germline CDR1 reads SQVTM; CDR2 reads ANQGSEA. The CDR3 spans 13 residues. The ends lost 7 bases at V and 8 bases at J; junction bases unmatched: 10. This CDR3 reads CSANLDRADIQYF. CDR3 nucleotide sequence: TGCAGCGCTAACCTGGACAGGGCTGACATTCAGTACTTC.

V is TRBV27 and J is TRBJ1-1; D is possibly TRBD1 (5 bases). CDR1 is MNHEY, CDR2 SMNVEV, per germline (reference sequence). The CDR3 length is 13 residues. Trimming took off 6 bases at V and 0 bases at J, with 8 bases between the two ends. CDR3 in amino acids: CASSGALNTEAFF. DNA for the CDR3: TGTGCCAGCAGCGGGGCGTTGAACACTGAAGCTTTCTTT.

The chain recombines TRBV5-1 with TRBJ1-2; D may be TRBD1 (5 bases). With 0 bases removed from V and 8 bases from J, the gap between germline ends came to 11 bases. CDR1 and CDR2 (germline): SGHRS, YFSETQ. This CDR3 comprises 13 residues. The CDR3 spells CASSLGREDGYTF. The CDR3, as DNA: TGCGCCAGCAGCTTGGGCAGGGAGGACGGCTACACCTTC.

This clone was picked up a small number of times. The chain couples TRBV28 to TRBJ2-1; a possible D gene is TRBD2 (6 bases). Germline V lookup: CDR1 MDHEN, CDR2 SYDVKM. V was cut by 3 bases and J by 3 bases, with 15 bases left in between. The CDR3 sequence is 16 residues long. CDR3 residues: CASSFGPGTHYNEQFF. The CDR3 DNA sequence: TGTGCCAGCAGTTTCGGCCCCGGGACTCACTACAATGAGCAGTTCTTC.

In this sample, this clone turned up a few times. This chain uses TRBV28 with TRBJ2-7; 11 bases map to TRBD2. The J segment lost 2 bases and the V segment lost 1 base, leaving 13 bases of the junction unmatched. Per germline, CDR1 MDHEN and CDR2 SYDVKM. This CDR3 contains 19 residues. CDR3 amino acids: CASSLSLSLTSGDTYEQYF. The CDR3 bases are TGTGCCAGCAGTTTATCTCTATCCTTGACTAGCGGGGACACCTACGAGCAGTACTTC.

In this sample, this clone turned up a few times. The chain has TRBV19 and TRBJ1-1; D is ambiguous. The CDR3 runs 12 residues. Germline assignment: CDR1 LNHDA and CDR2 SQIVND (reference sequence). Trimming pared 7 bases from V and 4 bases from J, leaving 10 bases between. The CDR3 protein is CASNKGATEAFF. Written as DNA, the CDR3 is TGTGCCAGTAACAAGGGCGCCACTGAAGCTTTCTTT.

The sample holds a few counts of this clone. The CDR3 bases are TGCAGCGTTGAAGAAAAAGTTTATGAGCAGTTCTTC. Its protein is CSVEEKVYEQFF. This chain connects TRBV29-1 to TRBJ2-1; D remains ambiguous. Trimming shortened V by 0 bases and J by 8 bases, and 8 bases separated the two germline ends. In germline, CDR1 is SQVTM, CDR2 ANQGSEA. The CDR3 contains 12 residues.

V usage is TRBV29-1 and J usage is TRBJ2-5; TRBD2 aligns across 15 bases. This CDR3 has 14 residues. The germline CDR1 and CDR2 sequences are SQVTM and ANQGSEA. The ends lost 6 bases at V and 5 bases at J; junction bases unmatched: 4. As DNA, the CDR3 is TGCAGCGTCGGACTAGCGGGGGGGTCGGAGACCCAGTACTTC. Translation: CSVGLAGGSETQYF.

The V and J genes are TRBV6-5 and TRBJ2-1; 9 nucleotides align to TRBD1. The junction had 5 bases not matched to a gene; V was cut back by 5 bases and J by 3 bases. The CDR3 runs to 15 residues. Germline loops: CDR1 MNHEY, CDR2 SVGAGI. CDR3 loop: CASSPGTGRYNEQFF. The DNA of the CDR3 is TGTGCCAGCAGTCCCGGGACAGGGCGCTACAATGAGCAGTTCTTC.

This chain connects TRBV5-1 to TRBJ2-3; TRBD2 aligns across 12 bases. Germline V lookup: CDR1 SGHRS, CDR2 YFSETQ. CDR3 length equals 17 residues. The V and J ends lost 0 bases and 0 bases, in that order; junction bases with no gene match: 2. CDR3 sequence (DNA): TGCGCCAGCAGCTTGGAAGGGACTAGCGGGAGCACAGATACGCAGTATTTT. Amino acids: CASSLEGTSGSTDTQYF.

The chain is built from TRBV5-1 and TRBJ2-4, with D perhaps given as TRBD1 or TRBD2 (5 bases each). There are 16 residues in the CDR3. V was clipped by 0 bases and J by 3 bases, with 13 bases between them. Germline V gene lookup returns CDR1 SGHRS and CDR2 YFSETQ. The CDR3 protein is CASSLGWGSVKNIQYF. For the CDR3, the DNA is TGCGCCAGCAGCTTGGGATGGGGGTCGGTCAAAAACATTCAGTACTTC.